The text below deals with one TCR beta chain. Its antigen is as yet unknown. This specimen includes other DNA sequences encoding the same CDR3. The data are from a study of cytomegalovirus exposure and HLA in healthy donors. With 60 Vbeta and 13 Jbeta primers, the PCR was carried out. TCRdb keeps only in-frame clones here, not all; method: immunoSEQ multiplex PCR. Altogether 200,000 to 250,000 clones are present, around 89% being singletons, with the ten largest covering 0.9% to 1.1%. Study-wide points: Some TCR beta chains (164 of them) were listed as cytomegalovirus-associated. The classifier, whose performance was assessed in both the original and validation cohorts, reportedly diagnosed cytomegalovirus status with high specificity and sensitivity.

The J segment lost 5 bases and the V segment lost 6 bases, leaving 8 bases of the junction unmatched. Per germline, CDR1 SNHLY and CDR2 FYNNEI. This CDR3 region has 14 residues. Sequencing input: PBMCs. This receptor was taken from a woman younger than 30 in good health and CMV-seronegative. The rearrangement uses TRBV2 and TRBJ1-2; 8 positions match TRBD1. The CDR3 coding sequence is TGTGCCAGCAGCATTCGACAGGGGCGATATGGCTACACCTTC. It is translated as CASSIRQGRYGYTF.